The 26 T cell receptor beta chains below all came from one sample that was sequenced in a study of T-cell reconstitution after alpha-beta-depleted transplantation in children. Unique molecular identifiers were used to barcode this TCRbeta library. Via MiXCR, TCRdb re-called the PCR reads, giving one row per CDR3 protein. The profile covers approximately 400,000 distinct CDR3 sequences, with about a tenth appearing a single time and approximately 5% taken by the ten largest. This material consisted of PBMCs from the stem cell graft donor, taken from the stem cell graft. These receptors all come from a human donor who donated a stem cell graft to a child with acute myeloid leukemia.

CDR3 amino acids: CASSLTLASDTQYF. The CDR3, as DNA: TGTGCCAGCAGTTTAACCCTAGCGTCAGATACGCAGTATTTT. The V gene is TRBV27, the J gene TRBJ2-3; tentative D call: TRBD2 (6 bases). The CDR3 runs to 14 residues. The V and J ends lost 2 bases and 4 bases respectively, with 10 bases between them. CDR1 and CDR2 from the germline V gene are MNHEY and SMNVEV (reference sequence).

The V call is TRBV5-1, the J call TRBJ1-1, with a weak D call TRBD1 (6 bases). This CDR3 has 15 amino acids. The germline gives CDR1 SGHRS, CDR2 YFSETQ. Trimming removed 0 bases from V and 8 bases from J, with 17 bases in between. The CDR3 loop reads CASSLGFGQSCEAFF. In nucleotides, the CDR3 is TGCGCCAGCAGCTTGGGGTTTGGACAGAGCTGCGAAGCTTTCTTT.

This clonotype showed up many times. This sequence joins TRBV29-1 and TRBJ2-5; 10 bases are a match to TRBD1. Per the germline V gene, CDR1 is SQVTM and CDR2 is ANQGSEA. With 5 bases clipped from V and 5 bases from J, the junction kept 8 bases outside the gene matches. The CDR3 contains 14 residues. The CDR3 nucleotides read TGCAGCGTTCAGTCCGGACAGGGGGTTGAGACCCAGTACTTC. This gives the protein CSVQSGQGVETQYF.

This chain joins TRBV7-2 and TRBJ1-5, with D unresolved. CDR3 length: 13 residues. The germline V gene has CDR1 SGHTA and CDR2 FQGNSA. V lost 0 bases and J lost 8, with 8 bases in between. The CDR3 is CASSLAIGKPQHF. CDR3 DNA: TGTGCCAGCAGCTTAGCGATCGGAAAGCCCCAGCATTTT.

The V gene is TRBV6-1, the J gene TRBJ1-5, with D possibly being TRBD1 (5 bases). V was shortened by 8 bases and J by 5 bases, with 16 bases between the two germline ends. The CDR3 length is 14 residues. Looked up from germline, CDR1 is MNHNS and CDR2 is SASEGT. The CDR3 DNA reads TGTGCCAGCCTGGGAGACAGAGGGGATCAGCCCCAGCATTTT. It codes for CASLGDRGDQPQHF.

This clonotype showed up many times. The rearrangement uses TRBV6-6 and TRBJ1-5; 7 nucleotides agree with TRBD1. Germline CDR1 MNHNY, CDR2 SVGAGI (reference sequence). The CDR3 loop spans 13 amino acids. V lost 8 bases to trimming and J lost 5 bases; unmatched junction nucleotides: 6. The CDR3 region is CASGTEGDQPQHF. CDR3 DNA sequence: TGTGCCAGCGGGACAGAGGGAGATCAGCCCCAGCATTTT.

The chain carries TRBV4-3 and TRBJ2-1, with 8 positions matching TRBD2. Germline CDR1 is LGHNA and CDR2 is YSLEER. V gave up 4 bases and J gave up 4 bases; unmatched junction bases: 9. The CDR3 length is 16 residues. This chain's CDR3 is CASSRLSGGLYNEQFF. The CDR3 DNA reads TGCGCCAGCAGCCGTCTGTCGGGAGGGCTATACAATGAGCAGTTCTTC.

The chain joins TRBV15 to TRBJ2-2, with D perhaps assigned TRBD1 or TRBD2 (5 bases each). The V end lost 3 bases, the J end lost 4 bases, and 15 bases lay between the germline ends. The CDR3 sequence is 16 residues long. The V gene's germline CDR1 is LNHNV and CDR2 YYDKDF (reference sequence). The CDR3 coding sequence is TGTGCCACCAGCAGGTTTGAGGGGCCGAGCACCGGGGAGCTGTTTTTT. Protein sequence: CATSRFEGPSTGELFF.

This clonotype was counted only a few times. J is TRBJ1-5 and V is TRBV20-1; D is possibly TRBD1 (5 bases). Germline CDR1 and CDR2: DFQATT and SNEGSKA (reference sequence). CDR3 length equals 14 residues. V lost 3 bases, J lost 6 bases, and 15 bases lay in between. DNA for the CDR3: TGCAGTGCTAGTCAGGGAGTGGGTGTTCAGCCCCAGCATTTT. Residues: CSASQGVGVQPQHF.

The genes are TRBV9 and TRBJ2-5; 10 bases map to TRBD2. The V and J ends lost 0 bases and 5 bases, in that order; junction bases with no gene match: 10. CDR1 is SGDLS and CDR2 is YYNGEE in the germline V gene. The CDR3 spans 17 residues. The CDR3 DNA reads TGTGCCAGCAGCGTAGCCCCTAGCGGGGGCGGGGGGGAGACCCAGTACTTC. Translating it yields CASSVAPSGGGGETQYF.

The CDR3 loop is CATSRVRGNQPQHF. The DNA for the CDR3 is TGTGCCACCAGCAGAGTCAGGGGCAATCAGCCCCAGCATTTT. The gene calls are TRBV15 and TRBJ1-5, with TRBD1 as a possible D gene (5 bases). Germline V CDR1 and CDR2: LNHNV, YYDKDF (reference sequence). The ends were cut back, 1 base at V and 2 bases at J, with 6 bases in the middle. The CDR3 extends over 14 amino acids.

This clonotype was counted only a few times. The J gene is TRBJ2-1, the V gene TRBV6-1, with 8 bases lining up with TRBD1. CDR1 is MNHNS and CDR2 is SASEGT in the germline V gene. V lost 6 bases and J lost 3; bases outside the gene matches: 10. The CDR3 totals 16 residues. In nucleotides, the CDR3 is TGTGCCAGCAGGGGGTCGGCAGGGGGCGACTACAATGAGCAGTTCTTC. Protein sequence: CASRGSAGGDYNEQFF.

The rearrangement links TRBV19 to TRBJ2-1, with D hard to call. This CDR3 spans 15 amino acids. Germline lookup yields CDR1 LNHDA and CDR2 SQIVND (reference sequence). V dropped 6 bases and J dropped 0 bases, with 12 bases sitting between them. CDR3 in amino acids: CASSPTPGSYNEQFF. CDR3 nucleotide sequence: TGTGCCAGTAGCCCCACCCCAGGCTCCTACAATGAGCAGTTCTTC.

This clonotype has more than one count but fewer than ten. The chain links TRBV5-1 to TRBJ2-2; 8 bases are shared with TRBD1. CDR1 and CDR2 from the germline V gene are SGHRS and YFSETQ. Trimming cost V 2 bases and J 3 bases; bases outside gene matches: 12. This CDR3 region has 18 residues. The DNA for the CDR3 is TGCGCCAGCAGCTTTCCGTCGGACAGGGCGATCTACACCGGGGAGCTGTTTTTT. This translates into CASSFPSDRAIYTGELFF. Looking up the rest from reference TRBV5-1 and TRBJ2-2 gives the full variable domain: KAGVTQTPRYLIKTRGQQVTLSCSPISGHRSVSWYQQTPGQGLQFLFEYFSETQRNKGNFPGRFSGRQFSNSRSEMNVSTLELGDSALYLCASSFPSDRAIYTGELFFGEGSRLTVL.

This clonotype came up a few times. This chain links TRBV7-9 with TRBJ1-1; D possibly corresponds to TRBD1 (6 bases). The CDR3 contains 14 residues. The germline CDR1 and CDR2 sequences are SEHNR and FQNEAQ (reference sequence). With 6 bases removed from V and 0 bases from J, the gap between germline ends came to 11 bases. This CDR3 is CASRQTGLNTEAFF. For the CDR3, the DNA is TGTGCCAGCAGACAAACAGGGTTGAACACTGAAGCTTTCTTT. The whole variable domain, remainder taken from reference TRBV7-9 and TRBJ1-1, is DTGVSQNPRHKITKRGQNVTFRCDPISEHNRLYWYRQTLGQGPEFLTYFQNEAQLEKSRLLSDRFSAERPKGSFSTLEIQRTEQGDSAMYLCASRQTGLNTEAFFGQGTRLTVV.

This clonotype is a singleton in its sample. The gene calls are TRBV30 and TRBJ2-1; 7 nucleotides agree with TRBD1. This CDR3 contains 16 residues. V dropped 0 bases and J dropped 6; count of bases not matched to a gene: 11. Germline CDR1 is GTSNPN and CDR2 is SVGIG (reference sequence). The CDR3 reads CAWSVSDRVKGNEQFF. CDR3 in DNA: TGTGCCTGGAGTGTAAGTGACAGGGTGAAGGGCAATGAGCAGTTCTTC. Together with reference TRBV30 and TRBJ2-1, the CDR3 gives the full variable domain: SQTIHQWPATLVQPVGSPLSLECTVEGTSNPNLYWYRQAAGRGLQLLFYSVGIGQISSEVPQNLSASRPQDRQFILSSKKLLLSDSGFYLCAWSVSDRVKGNEQFFGPGTRLTVL.

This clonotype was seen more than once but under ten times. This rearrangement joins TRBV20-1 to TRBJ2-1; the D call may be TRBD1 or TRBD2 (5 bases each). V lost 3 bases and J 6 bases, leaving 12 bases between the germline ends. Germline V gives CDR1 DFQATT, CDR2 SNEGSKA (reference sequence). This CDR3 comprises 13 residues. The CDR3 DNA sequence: TGCAGTGCTAGCGGGGCATCCATCAATGAGCAGTTCTTC. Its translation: CSASGASINEQFF.

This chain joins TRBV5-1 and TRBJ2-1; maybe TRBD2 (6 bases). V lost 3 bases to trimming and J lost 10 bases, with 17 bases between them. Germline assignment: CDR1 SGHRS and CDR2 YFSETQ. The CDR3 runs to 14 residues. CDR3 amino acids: CASSSGEVSGEQFF. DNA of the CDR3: TGCGCCAGCAGCTCGGGGGAGGTATCGGGGGAGCAGTTCTTC.

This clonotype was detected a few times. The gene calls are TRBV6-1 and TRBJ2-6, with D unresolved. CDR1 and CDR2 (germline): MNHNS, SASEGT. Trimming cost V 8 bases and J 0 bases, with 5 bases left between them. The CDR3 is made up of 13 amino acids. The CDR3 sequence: CASVSSGANVLTF. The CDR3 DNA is TGTGCCAGCGTGTCCTCTGGGGCCAACGTCCTGACTTTC.

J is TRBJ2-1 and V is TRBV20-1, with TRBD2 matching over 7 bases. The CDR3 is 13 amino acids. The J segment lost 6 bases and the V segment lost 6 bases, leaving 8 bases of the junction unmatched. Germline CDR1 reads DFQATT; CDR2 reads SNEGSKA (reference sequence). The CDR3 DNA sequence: TGCAGTGCCCAAAGACTAGCAATCAATGAGCAGTTCTTC. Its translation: CSAQRLAINEQFF.

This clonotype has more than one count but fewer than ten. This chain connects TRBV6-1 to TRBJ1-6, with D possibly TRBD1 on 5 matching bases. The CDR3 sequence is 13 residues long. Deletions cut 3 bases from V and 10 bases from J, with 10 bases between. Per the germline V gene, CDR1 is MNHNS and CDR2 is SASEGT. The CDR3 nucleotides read TGTGCCAGCAGTGAGGGACGCCAGTCACCCCTCCACTTT. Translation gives CASSEGRQSPLHF.

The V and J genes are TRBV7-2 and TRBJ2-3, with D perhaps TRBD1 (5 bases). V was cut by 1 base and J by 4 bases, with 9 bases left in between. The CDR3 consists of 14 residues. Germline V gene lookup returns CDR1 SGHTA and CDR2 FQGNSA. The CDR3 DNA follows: TGTGCCAGCAGCTTAGTTCAGGGCCCAGATACGCAGTATTTT. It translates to CASSLVQGPDTQYF. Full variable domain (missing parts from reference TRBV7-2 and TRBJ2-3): GAGVSQSPSNKVTEKGKDVELRCDPISGHTALYWYRQSLGQGLEFLIYFQGNSAPDKSGLPSDRFSAERTGGSVSTLTIQRTQQEDSAVYLCASSLVQGPDTQYFGPGTRLTVL.

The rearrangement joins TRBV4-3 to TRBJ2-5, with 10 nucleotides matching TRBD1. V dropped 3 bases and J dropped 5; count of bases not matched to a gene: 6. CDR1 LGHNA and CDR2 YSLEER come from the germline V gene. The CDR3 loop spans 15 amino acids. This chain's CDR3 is CASSQTGQGRETQYF. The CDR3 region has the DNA TGCGCCAGCAGCCAGACGGGACAGGGGAGGGAGACCCAGTACTTC.

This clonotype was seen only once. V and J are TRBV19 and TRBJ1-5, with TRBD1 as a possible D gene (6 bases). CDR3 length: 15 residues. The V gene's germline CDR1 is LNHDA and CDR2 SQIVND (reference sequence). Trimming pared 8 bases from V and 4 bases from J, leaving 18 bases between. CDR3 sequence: CASGASGTNNQPQHF. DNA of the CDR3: TGTGCCAGTGGGGCCTCCGGGACAAATAATCAGCCCCAGCATTTT. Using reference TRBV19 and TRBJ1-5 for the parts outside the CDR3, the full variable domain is DGGITQSPKYLFRKEGQNVTLSCEQNLNHDAMYWYRQDPGQGLRLIYYSQIVNDFQKGDIAEGYSVSREKKESFPLTVTSAQKNPTAFYLCASGASGTNNQPQHFGDGTRLSIL.

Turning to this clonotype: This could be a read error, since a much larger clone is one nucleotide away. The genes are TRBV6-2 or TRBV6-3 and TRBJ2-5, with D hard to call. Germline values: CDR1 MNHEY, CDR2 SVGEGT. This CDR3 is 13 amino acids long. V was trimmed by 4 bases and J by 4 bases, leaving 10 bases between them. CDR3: CASSLTETETQYF. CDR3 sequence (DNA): TGTGCCAGCAGTTTGACCGAGACAGAGACCCAGTACTTC.

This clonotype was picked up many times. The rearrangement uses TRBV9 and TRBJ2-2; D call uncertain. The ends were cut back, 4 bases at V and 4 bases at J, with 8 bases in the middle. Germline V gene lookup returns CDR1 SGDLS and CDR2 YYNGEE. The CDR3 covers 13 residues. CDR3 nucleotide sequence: TGTGCCAGCAGCACCCGATCCACCGGGGAGCTGTTTTTT. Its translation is CASSTRSTGELFF.